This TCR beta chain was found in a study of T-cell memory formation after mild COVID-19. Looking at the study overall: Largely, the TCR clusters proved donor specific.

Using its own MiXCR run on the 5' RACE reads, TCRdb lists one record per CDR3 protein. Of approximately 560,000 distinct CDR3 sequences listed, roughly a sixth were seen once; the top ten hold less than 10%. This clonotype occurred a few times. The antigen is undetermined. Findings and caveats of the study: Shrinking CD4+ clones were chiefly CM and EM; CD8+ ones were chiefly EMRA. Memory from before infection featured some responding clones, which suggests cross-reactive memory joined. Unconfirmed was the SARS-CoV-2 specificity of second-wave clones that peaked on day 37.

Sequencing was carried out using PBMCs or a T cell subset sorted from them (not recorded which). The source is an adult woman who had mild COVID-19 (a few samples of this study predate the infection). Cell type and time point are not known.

This CDR3 reads CASSPLVTETSGTDTQYF. The CDR3, as DNA: TGTGCCAGCTCACCACTGGTTACAGAGACATCGGGAACAGATACGCAGTATTTT. This rearrangement joins TRBV18 to TRBJ2-3; D may be TRBD2 (5 bases). Trimming took off 1 base at V and 3 bases at J, with 20 bases between the two ends. Germline CDR1 KGHSH, CDR2 LQKENI. The length of the CDR3 is 18 residues. The whole variable domain, filled in from reference TRBV18 and TRBJ2-3, reads NAGVMQNPRHLVRRRGQEARLRCSPMKGHSHVYWYRQLPEEGLKFMVYLQKENIIDESGMPKERFSAEFPKEGPSILRIQQVVRGDSAAYFCASSPLVTETSGTDTQYFGPGTRLTVL.